One and the same sample provided the 11 T cell receptor beta chains below, sequenced in a study of T cell changes during pregnancy in multiple sclerosis. Data came from immunoSEQ multiplex PCR; TCRdb stores just in-frame clones and leaves some out. The data hold 75,000 to 80,000 clones, with just under 95% observed a single time. Sequencing used peripheral blood, obtained in the second trimester of pregnancy. These receptor sequences come from a female donor in good health, enrolled as a control in a pregnancy study.

This clone turned up a few times. This chain joins TRBV11-3 and TRBJ2-7; possible D gene TRBD2, 5 bases. The CDR3 contains 11 residues. The V end lost 5 bases, the J end lost 7 bases, and 9 bases lay between the germline ends. Germline CDR1 reads SGHNT; CDR2 reads YENEEA. In DNA form, the CDR3 reads TGTGCCAGCAGCATCGGGGTTGAGCAGTACTTC. Translated, it gives CASSIGVEQYF.

The V gene is TRBV6-6, the J gene TRBJ1-1; possible D gene TRBD1, 6 bases. From germline, CDR1 is MNHNY and CDR2 SVGAGI (reference sequence). Trimming left V 0 bases short and J 1 base short, with 9 bases between. This CDR3 comprises 15 residues. The CDR3 spells CASSYSDRRNTEAFF. For the CDR3, the DNA is TGTGCCAGCAGTTACTCGGACAGAAGGAACACTGAAGCTTTCTTT.

The V gene is TRBV7-3, the J gene TRBJ2-1; 8 bases fit TRBD2. This CDR3 is built from 15 residues. V dropped 0 bases and J dropped 4; count of bases not matched to a gene: 2. The germline V gene has CDR1 SGHTA and CDR2 FQGTGA. The CDR3 DNA reads as TGTGCCAGCAGCTTAACTAGCGGGGAGTACAATGAGCAGTTCTTC. It translates to CASSLTSGEYNEQFF.

V and J are TRBV5-6 and TRBJ1-1, with D perhaps TRBD1 (6 bases). Trimming pared 3 bases from V and 4 bases from J, leaving 10 bases between. Looked up from germline, CDR1 is SGHDT and CDR2 is YYEEEE. The CDR3 sequence is 13 residues long. As DNA, the CDR3 is TGTGCCAGCAGCTACACAGGGCCCACTGAAGCTTTCTTT. This codes for CASSYTGPTEAFF.

V usage is TRBV7-6 and J usage is TRBJ2-1; the D gene is possibly TRBD1 (6 bases). Germline V CDR1 and CDR2: SGHVS, FNYEAQ. Trimming took off 1 base at V and 5 bases at J, with 21 bases between the two ends. This CDR3 comprises 18 residues. As DNA, the CDR3 is TGTGCCAGCAGCTTAGTCAAGACCGGGACATTCTTCAACAATGAGCAGTTCTTC. Translated: CASSLVKTGTFFNNEQFF.

This chain uses TRBV11-1 with TRBJ2-3; D possibly corresponds to TRBD2 (5 bases). The CDR3 has 14 amino acids. Between the trimmed V and J ends, which lost 2 bases and 3 bases, there was a span of 9 bases. Germline CDR1 is SGHAT and CDR2 is FQDESV (reference sequence). The CDR3 sequence is CASSLSGWTDTQYF. As DNA, the CDR3 is TGTGCCAGCAGCTTATCGGGATGGACAGATACGCAGTATTTT.

The chain uses TRBV7-6 and TRBJ1-2; 8 bases are shared with TRBD1. Germline CDR1 is SGHVS and CDR2 is FNYEAQ. The ends lost 6 bases at V and 4 bases at J; junction bases unmatched: 7. This CDR3 is built from 14 residues. The CDR3 bases are TGTGCCAGCAGTCCTGGACAGGGCGCCTATGGCTACACCTTC. It codes for CASSPGQGAYGYTF.

This chain connects TRBV5-8 to TRBJ1-5, with D unresolved. V was pared by 4 bases and J by 12 bases, with 14 bases between. CDR1 and CDR2 (germline): SGHTS, YDEGEE. The CDR3 consists of 12 residues. In DNA form, the CDR3 reads TGTGCCAGCAGCCTACGTAGAGGTGACCAGCATTTT. Its translation is CASSLRRGDQHF.

The rearrangement joins TRBV30 to TRBJ1-5; a weak D match, TRBD1 (6 bases). V was shortened by 6 bases and J by 7 bases, with 16 bases between the two germline ends. CDR1 and CDR2 (germline): GTSNPN, SVGIG (reference sequence). The CDR3 totals 13 residues. CDR3 residues: CACSNRDGQPQHF. In nucleotides, the CDR3 is TGTGCCTGCTCCAACAGGGACGGCCAGCCCCAGCATTTT.

The genes are TRBV5-4 and TRBJ2-5; 12 bases align to TRBD2. CDR1 is SGHNT and CDR2 is YYREEE in the germline V gene (reference sequence). The trim removed 9 bases at V and 2 bases at J, leaving 5 bases unmatched. This CDR3 is 14 amino acids long. The CDR3 sequence is CATGTSGRQETQYF. Written as DNA, the CDR3 is TGTGCCACCGGGACTAGCGGGCGACAAGAGACCCAGTACTTC.

The chain couples TRBV2 to TRBJ1-5; maybe TRBD1 (5 bases). Germline CDR1 reads SNHLY; CDR2 reads FYNNEI. Trimming pared 7 bases from V and 4 bases from J, leaving 17 bases between. The CDR3 is 15 residues long. The CDR3 nucleotides are TGTGCCAGCAATCGGGGCGCGGGGGGAAATCAGCCCCAGCATTTT. Translated, it gives CASNRGAGGNQPQHF.